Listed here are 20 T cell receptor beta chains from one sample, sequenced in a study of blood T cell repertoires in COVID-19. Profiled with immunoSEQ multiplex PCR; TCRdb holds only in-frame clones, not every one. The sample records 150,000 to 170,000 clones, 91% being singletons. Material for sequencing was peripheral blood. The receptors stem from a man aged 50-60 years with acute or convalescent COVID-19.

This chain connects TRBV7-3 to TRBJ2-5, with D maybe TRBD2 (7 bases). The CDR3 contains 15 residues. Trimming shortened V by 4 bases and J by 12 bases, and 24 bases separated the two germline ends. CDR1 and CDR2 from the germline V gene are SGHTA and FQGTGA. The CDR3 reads CASSSAAGGGQQKYF. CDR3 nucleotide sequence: TGTGCCAGCAGCTCGGCCGCGGGCGGGGGCCAGCAGAAGTACTTC.

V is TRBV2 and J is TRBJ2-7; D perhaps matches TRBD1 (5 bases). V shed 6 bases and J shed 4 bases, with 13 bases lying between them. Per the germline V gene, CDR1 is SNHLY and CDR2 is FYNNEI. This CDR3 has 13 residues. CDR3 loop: CASRASGSYEQYF. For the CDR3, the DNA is TGTGCCAGCAGGGCTTCAGGGTCGTACGAGCAGTACTTC.

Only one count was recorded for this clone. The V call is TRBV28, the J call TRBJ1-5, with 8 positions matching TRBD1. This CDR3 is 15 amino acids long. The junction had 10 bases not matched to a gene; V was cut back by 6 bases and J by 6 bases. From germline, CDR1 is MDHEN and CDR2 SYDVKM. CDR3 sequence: CASSPQGAGGQPQHF. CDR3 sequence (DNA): TGTGCCAGCAGCCCGCAGGGGGCAGGGGGTCAGCCCCAGCATTTT.

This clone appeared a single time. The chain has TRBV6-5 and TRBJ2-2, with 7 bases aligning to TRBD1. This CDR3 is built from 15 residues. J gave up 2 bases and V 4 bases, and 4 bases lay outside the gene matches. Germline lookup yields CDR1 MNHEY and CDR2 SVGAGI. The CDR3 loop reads CASSLDRPNTGELFF. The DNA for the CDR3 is TGTGCCAGCAGTTTGGACAGGCCTAACACCGGGGAGCTGTTTTTT.

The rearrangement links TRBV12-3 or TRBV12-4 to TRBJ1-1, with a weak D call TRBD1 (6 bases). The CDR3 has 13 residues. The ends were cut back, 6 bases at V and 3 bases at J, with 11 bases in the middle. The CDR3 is CASSFHRDTEAFF. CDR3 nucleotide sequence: TGTGCCAGCAGCTTCCACAGGGACACTGAAGCTTTCTTT.

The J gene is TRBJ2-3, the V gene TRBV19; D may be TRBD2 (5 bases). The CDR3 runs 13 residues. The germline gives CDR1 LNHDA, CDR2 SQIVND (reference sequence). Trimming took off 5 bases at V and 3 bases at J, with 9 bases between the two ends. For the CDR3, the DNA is TGTGCCAGTAGTTTACTAGAAACAGATACGCAGTATTTT. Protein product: CASSLLETDTQYF.

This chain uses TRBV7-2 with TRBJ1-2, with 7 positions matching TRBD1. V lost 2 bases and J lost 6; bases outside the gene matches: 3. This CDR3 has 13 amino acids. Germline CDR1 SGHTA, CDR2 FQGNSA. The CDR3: CASSLTGVDGYTF. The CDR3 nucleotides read TGTGCCAGCAGCTTAACAGGGGTTGATGGCTACACCTTC.

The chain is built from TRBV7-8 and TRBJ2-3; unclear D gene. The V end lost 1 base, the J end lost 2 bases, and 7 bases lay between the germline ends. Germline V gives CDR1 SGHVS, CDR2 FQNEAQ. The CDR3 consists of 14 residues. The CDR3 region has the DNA TGTGCCAGCAGCTTAGTGATAGTCACAGATACGCAGTATTTT. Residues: CASSLVIVTDTQYF.

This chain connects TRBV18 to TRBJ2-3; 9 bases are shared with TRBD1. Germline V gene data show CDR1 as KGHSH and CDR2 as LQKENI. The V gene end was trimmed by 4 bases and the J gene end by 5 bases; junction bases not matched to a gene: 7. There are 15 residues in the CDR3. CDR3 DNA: TGTGCCAGCTCACTACCGGGACAGGGCTTAGATACGCAGTATTTT. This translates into CASSLPGQGLDTQYF.

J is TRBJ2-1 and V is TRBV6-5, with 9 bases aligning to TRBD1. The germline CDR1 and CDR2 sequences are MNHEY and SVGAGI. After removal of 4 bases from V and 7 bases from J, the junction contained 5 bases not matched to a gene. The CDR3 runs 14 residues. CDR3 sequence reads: CASSFLQGANEQFF. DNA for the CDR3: TGTGCCAGCAGTTTTCTACAGGGGGCAAATGAGCAGTTCTTC.

CDR3 sequence: CASSLGVAGGPEQYF. CDR3 in DNA: TGTGCCAGCAGCTTAGGGGTAGCGGGAGGTCCTGAGCAGTACTTC. This chain uses TRBV28 with TRBJ2-7; 10 bases agree with TRBD2. With 6 bases clipped from V and 7 bases from J, the junction kept 12 bases outside the gene matches. Germline V gene data show CDR1 as MDHEN and CDR2 as SYDVKM. The CDR3 is 15 residues long.

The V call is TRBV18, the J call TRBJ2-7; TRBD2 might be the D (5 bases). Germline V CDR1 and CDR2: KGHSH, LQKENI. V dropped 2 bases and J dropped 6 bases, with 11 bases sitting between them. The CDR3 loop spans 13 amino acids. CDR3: CASSPGEGGEQYV. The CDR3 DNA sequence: TGTGCCAGCTCACCAGGGGAAGGAGGCGAGCAGTACGTC.

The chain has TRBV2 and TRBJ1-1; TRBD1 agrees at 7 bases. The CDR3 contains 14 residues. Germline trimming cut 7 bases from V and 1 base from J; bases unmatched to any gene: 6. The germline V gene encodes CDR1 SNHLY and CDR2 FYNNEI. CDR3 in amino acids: CASITGTANTEAFF. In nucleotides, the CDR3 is TGTGCCAGCATTACCGGGACAGCGAACACTGAAGCTTTCTTT.

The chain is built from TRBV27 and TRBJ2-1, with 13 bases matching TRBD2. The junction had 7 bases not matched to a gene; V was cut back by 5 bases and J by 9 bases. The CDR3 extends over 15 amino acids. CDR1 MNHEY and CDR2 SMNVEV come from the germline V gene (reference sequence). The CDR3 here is CASSDGTSGKSEQFF. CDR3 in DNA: TGTGCCAGCAGTGATGGGACTAGCGGGAAGAGTGAGCAGTTCTTC.

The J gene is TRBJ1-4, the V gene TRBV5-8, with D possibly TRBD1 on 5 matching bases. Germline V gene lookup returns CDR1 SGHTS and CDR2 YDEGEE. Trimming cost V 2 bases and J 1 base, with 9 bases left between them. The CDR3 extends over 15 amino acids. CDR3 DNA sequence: TGTGCCAGCAGCTTCCAGGGAGGAACTAATGAAAAACTGTTTTTT. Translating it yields CASSFQGGTNEKLFF.

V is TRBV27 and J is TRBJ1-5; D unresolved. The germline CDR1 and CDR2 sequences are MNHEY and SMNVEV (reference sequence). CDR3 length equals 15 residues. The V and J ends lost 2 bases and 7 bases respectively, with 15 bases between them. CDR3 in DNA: TGTGCCAGCAGTTTAATAGGCCCTGGAGGACAGCCCCAGCATTTT. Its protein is CASSLIGPGGQPQHF.

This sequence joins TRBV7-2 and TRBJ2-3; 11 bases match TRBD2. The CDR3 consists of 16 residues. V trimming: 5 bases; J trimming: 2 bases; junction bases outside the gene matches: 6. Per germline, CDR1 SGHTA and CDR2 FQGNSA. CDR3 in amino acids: CASSGGLAEDTDTQYF. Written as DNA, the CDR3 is TGTGCCAGCAGCGGGGGACTAGCGGAAGACACAGATACGCAGTATTTT. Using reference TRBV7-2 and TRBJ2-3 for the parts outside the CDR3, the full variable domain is GAGVSQSPSNKVTEKGKDVELRCDPISGHTALYWYRQSLGQGLEFLIYFQGNSAPDKSGLPSDRFSAERTGGSVSTLTIQRTQQEDSAVYLCASSGGLAEDTDTQYFGPGTRLTVL.

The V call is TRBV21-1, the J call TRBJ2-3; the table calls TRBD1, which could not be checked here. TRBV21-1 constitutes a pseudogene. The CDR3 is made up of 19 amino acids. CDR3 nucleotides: TGTGCCAGCAGCAAAGGAGACAGGGAAGTGTATAGATACACAGATACGCAGTATTTT. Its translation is CASSKGDREVYRYTDTQYF.

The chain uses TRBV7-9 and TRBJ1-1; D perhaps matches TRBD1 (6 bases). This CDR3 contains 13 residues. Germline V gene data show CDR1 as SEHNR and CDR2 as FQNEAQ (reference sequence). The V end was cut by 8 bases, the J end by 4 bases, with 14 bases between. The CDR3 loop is CASRELGATEAFF. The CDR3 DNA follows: TGTGCCAGCCGCGAGTTGGGGGCCACTGAAGCTTTCTTT.

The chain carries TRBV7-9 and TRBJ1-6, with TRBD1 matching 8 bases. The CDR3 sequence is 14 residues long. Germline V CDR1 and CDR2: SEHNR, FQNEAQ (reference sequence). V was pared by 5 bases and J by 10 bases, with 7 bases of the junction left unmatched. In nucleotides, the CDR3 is TGTGCCAGCAGCCCTAGTACAGGGGGGTCACCCCTCCACTTT. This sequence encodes CASSPSTGGSPLHF.